The TCR beta chain described here comes from a study of post-analysis software for immune sequencing data. On the study more broadly: Some patients lacked subtype; others had relapsing-remitting, secondary progressive or progressive-relapsing disease. Study-wide points: Compared with controls, patients showed significantly lower normalized Chao1 diversity. Analysis by F measure revealed that same-batch samples clustered strongly together.

The TCR beta cDNA libraries contained unique molecular identifiers. TCRdb recomputed calls from the PCR reads with MiXCR, one row per CDR3 protein. The sample lists 380,000 or so distinct CDR3 sequences, about a third occurring once. This clonotype came up a few times. The antigen is undetermined. This sequence was found in a girl between 5 and 17 years old with multiple sclerosis. Material: blood.

The CDR3 sequence is CASSQGGIPITDTQYF. In DNA form, the CDR3 reads TGCGCCAGCAGCCAAGGGGGGATTCCGATCACAGATACGCAGTATTTT. The chain uses TRBV4-1 and TRBJ2-3; D may match TRBD1 or TRBD2 (5 bases each). The germline gives CDR1 MGHRA, CDR2 YSYEKL. The CDR3 has 16 amino acids. The V gene lost 1 base and the J gene lost 2 bases, with 13 bases spanning the gap.